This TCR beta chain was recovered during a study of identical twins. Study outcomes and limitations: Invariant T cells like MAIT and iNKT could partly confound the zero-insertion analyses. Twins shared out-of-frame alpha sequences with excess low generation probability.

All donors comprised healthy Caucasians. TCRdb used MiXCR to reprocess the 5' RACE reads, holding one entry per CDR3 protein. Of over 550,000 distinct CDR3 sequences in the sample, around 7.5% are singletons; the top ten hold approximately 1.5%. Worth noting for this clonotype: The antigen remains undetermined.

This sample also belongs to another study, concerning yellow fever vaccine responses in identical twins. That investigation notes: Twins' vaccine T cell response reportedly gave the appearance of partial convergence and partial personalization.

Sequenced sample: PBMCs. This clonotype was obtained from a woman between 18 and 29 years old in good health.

For the CDR3, the DNA is TGTGCCAGCAGCTTAGGGGCAGGGCATCAGCCCCAGCATTTT. Protein product: CASSLGAGHQPQHF. The J gene is TRBJ1-5, the V gene TRBV5-8; weak D call: TRBD1 (5 bases). Germline V CDR1 and CDR2: SGHTS, YDEGEE. Trimming removed 2 bases from V and 5 bases from J, with 11 bases in between. This CDR3 is 14 amino acids long.